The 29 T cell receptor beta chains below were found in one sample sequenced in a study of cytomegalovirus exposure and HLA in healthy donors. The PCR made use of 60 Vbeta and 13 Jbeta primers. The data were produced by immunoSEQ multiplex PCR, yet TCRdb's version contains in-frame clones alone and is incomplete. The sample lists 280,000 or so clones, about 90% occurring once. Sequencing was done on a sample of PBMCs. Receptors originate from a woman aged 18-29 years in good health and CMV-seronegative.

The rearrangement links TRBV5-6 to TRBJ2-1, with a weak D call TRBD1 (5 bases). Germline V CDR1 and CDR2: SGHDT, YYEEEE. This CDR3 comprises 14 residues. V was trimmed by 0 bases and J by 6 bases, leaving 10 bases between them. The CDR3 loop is CASSLGYQGNEQFF. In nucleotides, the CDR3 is TGTGCCAGCAGCTTGGGCTATCAGGGCAATGAGCAGTTCTTC. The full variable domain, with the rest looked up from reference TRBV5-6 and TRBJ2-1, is DAGVTQSPTHLIKTRGQQVTLRCSPKSGHDTVSWYQQALGQGPQFIFQYYEEEERQRGNFPDRFSGHQFPNYSSELNVNALLLGDSALYLCASSLGYQGNEQFFGPGTRLTVL.

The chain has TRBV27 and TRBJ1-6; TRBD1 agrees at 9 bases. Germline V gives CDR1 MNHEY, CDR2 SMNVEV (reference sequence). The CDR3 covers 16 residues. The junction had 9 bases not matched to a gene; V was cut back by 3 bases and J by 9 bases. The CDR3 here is CASSFWTGEGGSPLHF. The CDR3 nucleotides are TGTGCCAGCAGTTTTTGGACAGGGGAGGGCGGTTCACCCCTCCACTTT.

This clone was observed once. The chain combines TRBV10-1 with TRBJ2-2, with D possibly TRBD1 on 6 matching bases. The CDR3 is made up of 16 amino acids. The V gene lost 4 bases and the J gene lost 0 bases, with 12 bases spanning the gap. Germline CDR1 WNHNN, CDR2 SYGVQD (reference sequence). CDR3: CASSGDTSTNTGELFF. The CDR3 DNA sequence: TGCGCCAGCAGTGGGGACACCTCGACGAACACCGGGGAGCTGTTTTTT.

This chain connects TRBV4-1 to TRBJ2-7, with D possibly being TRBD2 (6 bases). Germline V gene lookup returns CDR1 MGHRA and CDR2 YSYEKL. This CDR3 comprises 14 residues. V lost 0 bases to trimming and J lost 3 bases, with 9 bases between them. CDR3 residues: CASSQDGGIYEQYF. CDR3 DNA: TGCGCCAGCAGCCAAGACGGGGGAATCTACGAGCAGTACTTC.

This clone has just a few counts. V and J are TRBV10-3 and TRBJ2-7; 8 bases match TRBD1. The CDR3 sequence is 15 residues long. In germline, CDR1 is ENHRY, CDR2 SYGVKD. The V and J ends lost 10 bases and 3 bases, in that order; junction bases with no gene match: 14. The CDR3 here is CATLTDLGQGYEQYF. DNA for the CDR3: TGTGCCACCCTTACCGACCTTGGACAGGGCTACGAGCAGTACTTC.

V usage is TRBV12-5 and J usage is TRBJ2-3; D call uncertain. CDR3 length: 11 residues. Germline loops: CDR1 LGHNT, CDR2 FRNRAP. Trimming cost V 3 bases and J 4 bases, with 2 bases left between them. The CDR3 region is CASGFSDTQYF. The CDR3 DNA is TGTGCTAGTGGTTTCTCAGATACGCAGTATTTT.

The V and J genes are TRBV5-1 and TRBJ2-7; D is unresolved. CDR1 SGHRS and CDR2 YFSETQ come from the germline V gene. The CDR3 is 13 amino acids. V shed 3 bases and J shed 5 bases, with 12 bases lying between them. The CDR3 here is CASSYLNRDEQYF. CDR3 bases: TGCGCCAGCAGCTACCTGAACCGCGACGAGCAGTACTTC.

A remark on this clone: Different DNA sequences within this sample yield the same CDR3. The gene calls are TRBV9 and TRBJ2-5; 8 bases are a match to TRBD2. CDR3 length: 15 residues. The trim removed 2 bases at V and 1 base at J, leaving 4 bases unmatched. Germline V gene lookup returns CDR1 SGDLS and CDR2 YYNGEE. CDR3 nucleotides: TGTGCCAGCAGCGTTTCCGGGGGGGCCCAAGAGACCCAGTACTTC. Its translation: CASSVSGGAQETQYF.

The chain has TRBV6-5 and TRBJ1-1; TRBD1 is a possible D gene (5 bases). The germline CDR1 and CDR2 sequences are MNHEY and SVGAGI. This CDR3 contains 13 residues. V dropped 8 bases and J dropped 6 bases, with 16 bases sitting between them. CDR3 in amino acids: CASGVSGRAEAFF. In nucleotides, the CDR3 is TGTGCCAGCGGCGTCTCAGGGCGCGCTGAAGCTTTCTTT.

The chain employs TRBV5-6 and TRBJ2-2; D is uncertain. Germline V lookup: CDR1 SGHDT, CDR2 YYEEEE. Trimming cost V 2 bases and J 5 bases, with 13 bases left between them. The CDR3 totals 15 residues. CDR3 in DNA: TGTGCCAGCAGCTTAGTGCTTCCAGCGACCGGGGAGCTGTTTTTT. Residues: CASSLVLPATGELFF.

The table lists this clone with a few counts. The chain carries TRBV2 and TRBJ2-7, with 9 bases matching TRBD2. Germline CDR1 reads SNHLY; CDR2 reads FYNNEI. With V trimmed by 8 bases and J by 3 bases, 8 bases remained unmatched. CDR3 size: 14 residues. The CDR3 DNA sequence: TGTGCCAGCCCGCGACTAGCGGACAACTACGAGCAGTACTTC. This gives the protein CASPRLADNYEQYF. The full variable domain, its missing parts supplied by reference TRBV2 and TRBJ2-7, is EPEVTQTPSHQVTQMGQEVILRCVPISNHLYFYWYRQILGQKVEFLVSFYNNEISEKSEIFDDQFSVERPDGSNFTLKIRSTKLEDSAMYFCASPRLADNYEQYFGPGTRLTVT.

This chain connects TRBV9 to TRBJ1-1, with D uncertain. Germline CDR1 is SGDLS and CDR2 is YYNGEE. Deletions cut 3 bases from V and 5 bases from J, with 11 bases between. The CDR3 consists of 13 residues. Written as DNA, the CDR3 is TGTGCCAGCAGCGCTGGGAGGGAGACTGAAGCTTTCTTT. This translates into CASSAGRETEAFF. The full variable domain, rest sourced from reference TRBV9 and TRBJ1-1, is DSGVTQTPKHLITATGQRVTLRCSPRSGDLSVYWYQQSLDQGLQFLIQYYNGEERAKGNILERFSAQQFPDLHSELNLSSLELGDSALYFCASSAGRETEAFFGQGTRLTVV.

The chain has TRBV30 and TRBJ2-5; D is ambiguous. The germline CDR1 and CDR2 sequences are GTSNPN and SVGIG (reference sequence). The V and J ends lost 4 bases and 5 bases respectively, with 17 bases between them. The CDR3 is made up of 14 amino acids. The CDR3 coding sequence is TGTGCCTGGACCCCCGTGAGGAAGGTCGAGACCCAGTACTTC. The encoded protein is CAWTPVRKVETQYF.

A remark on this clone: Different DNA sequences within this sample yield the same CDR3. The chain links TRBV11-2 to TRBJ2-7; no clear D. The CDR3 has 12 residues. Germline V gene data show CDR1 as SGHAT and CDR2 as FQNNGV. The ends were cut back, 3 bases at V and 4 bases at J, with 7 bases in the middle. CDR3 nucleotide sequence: TGTGCCAGCAGCTTCGGCGGATACGAGCAGTACTTC. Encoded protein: CASSFGGYEQYF.

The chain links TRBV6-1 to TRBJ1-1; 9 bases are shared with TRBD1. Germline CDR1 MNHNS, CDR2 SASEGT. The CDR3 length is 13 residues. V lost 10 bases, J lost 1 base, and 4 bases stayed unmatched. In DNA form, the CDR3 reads TGTGCCACCCAGGGACAGGGGAACACTGAAGCTTTCTTT. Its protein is CATQGQGNTEAFF.

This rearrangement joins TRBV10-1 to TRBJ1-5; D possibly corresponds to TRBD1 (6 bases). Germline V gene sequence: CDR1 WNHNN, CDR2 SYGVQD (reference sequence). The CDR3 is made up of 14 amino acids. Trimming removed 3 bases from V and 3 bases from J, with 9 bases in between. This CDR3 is CASSEGGPNQPQHF. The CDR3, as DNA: TGCGCCAGCAGTGAAGGGGGTCCCAATCAGCCCCAGCATTTT.

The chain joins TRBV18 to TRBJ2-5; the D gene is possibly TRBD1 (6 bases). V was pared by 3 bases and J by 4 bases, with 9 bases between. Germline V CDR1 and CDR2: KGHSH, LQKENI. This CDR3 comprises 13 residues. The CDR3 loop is CASSPTGSETQYF. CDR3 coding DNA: TGTGCCAGCTCACCGACAGGTTCAGAGACCCAGTACTTC. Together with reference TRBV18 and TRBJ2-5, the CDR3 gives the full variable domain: NAGVMQNPRHLVRRRGQEARLRCSPMKGHSHVYWYRQLPEEGLKFMVYLQKENIIDESGMPKERFSAEFPKEGPSILRIQQVVRGDSAAYFCASSPTGSETQYFGPGTRLLVL.

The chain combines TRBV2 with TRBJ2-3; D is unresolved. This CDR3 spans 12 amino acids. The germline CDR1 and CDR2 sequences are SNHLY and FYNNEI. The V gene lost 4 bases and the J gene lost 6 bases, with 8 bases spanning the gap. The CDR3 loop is CASSGHLDTQYF. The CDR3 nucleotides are TGTGCCAGCAGTGGGCATCTCGATACGCAGTATTTT.

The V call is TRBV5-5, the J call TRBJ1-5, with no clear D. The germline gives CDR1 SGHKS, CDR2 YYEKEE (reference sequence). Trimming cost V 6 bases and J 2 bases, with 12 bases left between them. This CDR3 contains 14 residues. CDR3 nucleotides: TGTGCCAGCAAAATCGGACTCGGCAATCAGCCCCAGCATTTT. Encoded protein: CASKIGLGNQPQHF. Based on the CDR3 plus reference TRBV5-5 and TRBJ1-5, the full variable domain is DAGVTQSPTHLIKTRGQQVTLRCSPISGHKSVSWYQQVLGQGPQFIFQYYEKEERGRGNFPDRFSARQFPNYSSELNVNALLLGDSALYLCASKIGLGNQPQHFGDGTRLSIL.

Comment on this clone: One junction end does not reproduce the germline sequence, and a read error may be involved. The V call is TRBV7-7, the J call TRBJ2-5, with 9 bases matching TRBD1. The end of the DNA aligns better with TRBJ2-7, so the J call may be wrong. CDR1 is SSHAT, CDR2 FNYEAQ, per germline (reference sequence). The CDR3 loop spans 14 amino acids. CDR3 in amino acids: CASSLRTGDYEQYF. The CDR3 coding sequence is TGTGCTAGCAGCCTGCGGACAGGGGATTACGAGCAGTACTTC.

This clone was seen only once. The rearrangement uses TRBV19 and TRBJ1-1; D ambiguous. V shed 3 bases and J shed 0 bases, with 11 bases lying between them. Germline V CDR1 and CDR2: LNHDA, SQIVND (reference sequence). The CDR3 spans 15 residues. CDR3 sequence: CASSIQAAMNTEAFF. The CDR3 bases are TGTGCCAGTAGTATTCAGGCAGCAATGAACACTGAAGCTTTCTTT.

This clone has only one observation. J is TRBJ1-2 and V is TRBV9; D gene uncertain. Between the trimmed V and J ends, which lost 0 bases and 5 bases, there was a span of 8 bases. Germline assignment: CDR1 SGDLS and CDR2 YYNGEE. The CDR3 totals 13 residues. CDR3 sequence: CASSVDEAYGYTF. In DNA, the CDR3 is TGTGCCAGCAGCGTAGATGAAGCGTATGGCTACACCTTC.

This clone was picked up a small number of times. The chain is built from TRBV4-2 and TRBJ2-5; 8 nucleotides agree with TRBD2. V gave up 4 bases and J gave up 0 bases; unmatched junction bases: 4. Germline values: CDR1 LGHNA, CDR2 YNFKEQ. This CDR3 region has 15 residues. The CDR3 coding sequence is TGTGCCAGCAGCCCGAGCGGGGGAAACCAAGAGACCCAGTACTTC. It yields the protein CASSPSGGNQETQYF.

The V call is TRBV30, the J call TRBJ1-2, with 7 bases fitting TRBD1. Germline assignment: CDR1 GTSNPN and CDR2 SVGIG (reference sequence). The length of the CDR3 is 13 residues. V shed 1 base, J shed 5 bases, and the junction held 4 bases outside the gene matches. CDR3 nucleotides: TGTGCCTGGAGTGCCTCGGGACAGTATGGCTACACCTTC. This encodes CAWSASGQYGYTF. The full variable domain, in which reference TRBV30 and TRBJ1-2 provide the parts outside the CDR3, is SQTIHQWPATLVQPVGSPLSLECTVEGTSNPNLYWYRQAAGRGLQLLFYSVGIGQISSEVPQNLSASRPQDRQFILSSKKLLLSDSGFYLCAWSASGQYGYTFGSGTRLTVV.

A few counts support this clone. Here the CDR3 reads CASSPRQGGPYEQYF. The DNA for the CDR3 is TGTGCCAGCAGCCCGAGGCAGGGGGGCCCCTACGAGCAGTACTTC. This chain links TRBV5-6 with TRBJ2-7; the D gene is possibly TRBD1 (7 bases). The CDR3 length is 15 residues. Deletions cut 4 bases from V and 2 bases from J, with 16 bases between. Germline V CDR1 and CDR2: SGHDT, YYEEEE.

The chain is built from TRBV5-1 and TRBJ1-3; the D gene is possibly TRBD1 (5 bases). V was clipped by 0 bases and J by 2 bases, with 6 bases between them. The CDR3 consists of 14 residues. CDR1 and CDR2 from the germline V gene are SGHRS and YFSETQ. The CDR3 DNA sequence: TGCGCCAGCAGCTTGGCAGGGACTGGAAACACCATATATTTT. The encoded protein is CASSLAGTGNTIYF. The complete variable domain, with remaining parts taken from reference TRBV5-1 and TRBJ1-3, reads KAGVTQTPRYLIKTRGQQVTLSCSPISGHRSVSWYQQTPGQGLQFLFEYFSETQRNKGNFPGRFSGRQFSNSRSEMNVSTLELGDSALYLCASSLAGTGNTIYFGEGSWLTVV.

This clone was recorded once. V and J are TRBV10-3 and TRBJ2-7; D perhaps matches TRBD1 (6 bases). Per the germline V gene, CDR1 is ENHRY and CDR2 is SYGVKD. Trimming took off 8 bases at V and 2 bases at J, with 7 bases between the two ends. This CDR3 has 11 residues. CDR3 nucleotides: TGTGCCATCCGGGACACCTACGAGCAGTACTTC. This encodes CAIRDTYEQYF.

The CDR3 loop is CASSLLFRDRDEQYF. The CDR3 DNA reads TGTGCCAGCAGCCTTCTTTTCCGGGACAGGGACGAGCAGTACTTC. The chain joins TRBV27 to TRBJ2-7; TRBD1 agrees at 9 bases. The CDR3 is 15 amino acids. After removal of 6 bases from V and 5 bases from J, the junction contained 11 bases not matched to a gene. Germline V gene lookup returns CDR1 MNHEY and CDR2 SMNVEV (reference sequence).

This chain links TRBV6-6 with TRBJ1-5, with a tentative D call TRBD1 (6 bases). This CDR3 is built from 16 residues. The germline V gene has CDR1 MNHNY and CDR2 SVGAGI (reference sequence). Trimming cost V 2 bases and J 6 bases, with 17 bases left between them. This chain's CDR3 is CASSYQLQGGGQPQHF. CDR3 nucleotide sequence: TGTGCCAGCAGTTACCAATTACAGGGTGGTGGTCAGCCCCAGCATTTT.